These 25 T cell receptor beta chains originate from one sample sequenced in a study of cytotoxic CD8 clonotypes in ibrutinib-treated CLL (dated by TCRdb to the early 2020s). The time point label corresponds to: approximately 25 months on ibrutinib. Library preparation employed the immunoSEQ multiplex PCR assay. Here the immuneACCESS table is served through TCRdb, limited to in-frame sequences with V and J called. Missing clones are a known gap in these copies; in checked studies unresolved V genes cover under half, and the rest lacks a known reason. Present in this sample are some 50,000 clones, around 60% of which were seen just once. The ten most abundant clones make up roughly a quarter of the sample. The specimen comprised PBMCs, sampled after 24 months of ibrutinib treatment. All receptors derive from a human donor with chronic lymphocytic leukemia.

The chain has TRBV5-1 and TRBJ1-4; D possibly corresponds to TRBD1 (6 bases). The V gene lost 3 bases and the J gene lost 5 bases, with 11 bases spanning the gap. The CDR3 runs 14 residues. From germline, CDR1 is SGHRS and CDR2 YFSETQ. CDR3 nucleotide sequence: TGCGCCAGCAGCTCCGGGACAAGAAATGAAAAACTGTTTTTT. Translating gives CASSSGTRNEKLFF.

This clone was seen a single time. This chain uses TRBV11-2 with TRBJ2-5, with a possible D match to TRBD1 (6 bases). V was cut by 3 bases and J by 5 bases, with 13 bases left in between. Germline values: CDR1 SGHAT, CDR2 FQNNGV. There are 14 residues in the CDR3. The CDR3 sequence is CASSLTRRGETQYF. CDR3 coding DNA: TGTGCCAGCAGCTTGACCCGAAGGGGGGAGACCCAGTACTTC.

The rearrangement uses TRBV20-1 and TRBJ1-3; tentative D call: TRBD1 (5 bases). The CDR3 is 11 residues long. V was cut by 1 base and J by 8 bases, with 6 bases left in between. CDR1 is DFQATT, CDR2 SNEGSKA, per germline (reference sequence). The DNA for the CDR3 is TGCAGTGCTAGAGTGGGGGACACCATATATTTT. Protein sequence: CSARVGDTIYF.

This clone was detected many times. The V gene is TRBV15, the J gene TRBJ2-7; D is perhaps TRBD2 (6 bases). Per the germline V gene, CDR1 is LNHNV and CDR2 is YYDKDF (reference sequence). The CDR3 totals 14 residues. V was clipped by 0 bases and J by 2 bases, with 8 bases between them. CDR3 protein: CATSREQRAYEQYF. CDR3 bases: TGTGCCACCAGCAGAGAACAGCGGGCCTACGAGCAGTACTTC.

This clone occurred once. This sequence joins TRBV6-5 and TRBJ1-1; no firm D call. This CDR3 has 11 amino acids. Germline CDR1 and CDR2: MNHEY and SVGAGI. Trimming removed 7 bases from V and 6 bases from J, with 9 bases in between. This CDR3 is CASTWLPEAFF. Here the CDR3 DNA reads TGTGCCAGCACCTGGCTTCCTGAAGCTTTCTTT.

This clone has at least ten counts. V gene TRBV4-1 combines with J gene TRBJ2-2; D call uncertain. The CDR3 runs 14 residues. From germline, CDR1 is MGHRA and CDR2 YSYEKL. With 1 base removed from V and 4 bases from J, the gap between germline ends came to 7 bases. This CDR3 reads CASSQADRTGELFF. The CDR3 nucleotides read TGCGCCAGCAGCCAAGCCGACCGCACCGGGGAGCTGTTTTTT.

This clone was counted only a few times. V and J are TRBV6-6 and TRBJ1-1; D is ambiguous. CDR1 and CDR2 (germline): MNHNY, SVGAGI (reference sequence). This CDR3 has 11 residues. V was clipped by 6 bases and J by 7 bases, with 9 bases between them. The CDR3 loop is CASRERHEAFF. The CDR3 bases are TGTGCCAGCAGGGAACGACATGAAGCTTTCTTT.

The V and J genes are TRBV6-6 and TRBJ1-1; a weak D match, TRBD1 (6 bases). Per the germline V gene, CDR1 is MNHNY and CDR2 is SVGAGI (reference sequence). The ends were cut back, 10 bases at V and 2 bases at J, with 17 bases in the middle. This CDR3 region has 14 residues. The CDR3: CATFLQGGNTEAFF. As DNA, the CDR3 is TGTGCCACCTTTTTACAGGGAGGTAACACTGAAGCTTTCTTT.

This clone showed up just a few times. V usage is TRBV12-5 and J usage is TRBJ2-5, with a tentative D call TRBD1 (6 bases). V was clipped by 5 bases and J by 4 bases, with 17 bases between them. The CDR3 covers 15 residues. CDR1 and CDR2 from the germline V gene are LGHNT and FRNRAP. The CDR3 is CASGPPSWGRETQYF. In DNA form, the CDR3 reads TGTGCTAGTGGTCCCCCCAGCTGGGGGCGAGAGACCCAGTACTTC.

This chain joins TRBV4-1 and TRBJ2-7, with TRBD2 matching 8 bases. CDR1 is MGHRA and CDR2 is YSYEKL in the germline V gene. The CDR3 has 15 residues. J gave up 2 bases and V 0 bases, and 3 bases lay outside the gene matches. The CDR3 reads CASSQEGSGAYEQYF. CDR3 in DNA: TGCGCCAGCAGCCAAGAAGGTAGCGGGGCCTACGAGCAGTACTTC.

This clone was detected many times. This chain uses TRBV6-5 with TRBJ2-2; D gene unclear. Trimming took 4 bases from V and 6 from J, leaving 12 bases between them. The V gene's germline CDR1 is MNHEY and CDR2 SVGAGI. CDR3 size: 14 residues. CDR3 sequence: CASSSHVFPGELFF. CDR3 DNA: TGTGCCAGCAGTTCCCACGTATTCCCCGGGGAGCTGTTTTTT.

J is TRBJ2-3 and V is TRBV5-6, with 8 bases aligning to TRBD2. The CDR3 loop spans 16 amino acids. CDR1 and CDR2 (germline): SGHDT, YYEEEE. The J segment lost 0 bases and the V segment lost 0 bases, leaving 3 bases of the junction unmatched. The chain's CDR3 is CASSLELAASTDTQYF. In DNA, the CDR3 is TGTGCCAGCAGCTTGGAACTAGCGGCTAGCACAGATACGCAGTATTTT.

The chain combines TRBV12-5 with TRBJ2-5, with 9 bases identical to TRBD1. The length of the CDR3 is 15 residues. Germline CDR1 is LGHNT and CDR2 is FRNRAP. The V and J ends lost 7 bases and 5 bases, in that order; junction bases with no gene match: 11. In DNA form, the CDR3 reads TGTGCTAGTGCCCTAACACAGGGGGCCGGGGAGACCCAGTACTTC. Amino acid sequence: CASALTQGAGETQYF.

CDR3 sequence reads: CASTQGGGYTDTQYF. The CDR3 DNA reads as TGTGCCAGCACCCAAGGGGGGGGATACACAGATACGCAGTATTTT. V is TRBV6-1 and J is TRBJ2-3, with a weak D call TRBD2 (7 bases). Per germline, CDR1 MNHNS and CDR2 SASEGT. The CDR3 is made up of 15 amino acids. Trimming removed 7 bases at V and 2 bases at J, with 16 bases between.

The gene calls are TRBV5-5 and TRBJ1-2, with a weak D call TRBD1 (6 bases). Per germline, CDR1 SGHKS and CDR2 YYEKEE (reference sequence). V shed 4 bases and J shed 10 bases, with 14 bases lying between them. This CDR3 has 12 amino acids. The CDR3 loop is CASSPPRGPYTF. In nucleotides, the CDR3 is TGTGCCAGCAGCCCTCCCAGGGGACCCTACACCTTC.

The chain joins TRBV6-1 to TRBJ2-2; tentatively, D is TRBD2 (5 bases). CDR3 length: 14 amino acids. Germline CDR1 reads MNHNS; CDR2 reads SASEGT. The V gene lost 4 bases and the J gene lost 6 bases, with 12 bases spanning the gap. The CDR3 region has the DNA TGTGCCAGCAGTGTAACGGACTCACCCGGGGAGCTGTTTTTT. It yields the protein CASSVTDSPGELFF.

The V call is TRBV9, the J call TRBJ2-1; 13 bases are a match to TRBD2. The germline gives CDR1 SGDLS, CDR2 YYNGEE. V lost 0 bases to trimming and J lost 6 bases; unmatched junction nucleotides: 3. The CDR3 runs 16 residues. The CDR3 sequence: CASSVGLAGGGNEQFF. The CDR3, as DNA: TGTGCCAGCAGCGTAGGACTAGCGGGGGGAGGCAATGAGCAGTTCTTC.

The chain couples TRBV7-8 to TRBJ2-7, with TRBD1 matching over 9 bases. Germline CDR1 is SGHVS and CDR2 is FQNEAQ. The CDR3 spans 17 residues. Losses at the gene ends were 4 bases for V and 4 bases for J; bases not matched to a gene: 14. The CDR3 protein is CASSSTHPGTGFYEQYF. CDR3 nucleotides: TGTGCCAGCAGCTCAACACACCCCGGGACAGGGTTTTACGAGCAGTACTTC.

V usage is TRBV5-1 and J usage is TRBJ1-3; no clear D gene. The CDR3 has 13 residues. Germline V gene data show CDR1 as SGHRS and CDR2 as YFSETQ. V was cut by 6 bases and J by 3 bases, with 10 bases left in between. The CDR3 here is CASTMGFGNTIYF. For the CDR3, the DNA is TGCGCCAGCACCATGGGGTTTGGAAACACCATATATTTT.

V gene TRBV19 combines with J gene TRBJ2-7; 8 bases agree with TRBD1. With 6 bases clipped from V and 1 base from J, the junction kept 11 bases outside the gene matches. Germline assignment: CDR1 LNHDA and CDR2 SQIVND (reference sequence). The CDR3 sequence is 16 residues long. As DNA, the CDR3 is TGTGCCAGTAGATCCCTTCATCAGGGGGCATCCTACGAGCAGTACTTC. It is translated as CASRSLHQGASYEQYF.

The chain links TRBV6-1 to TRBJ1-1; D uncertain. CDR3 length: 13 residues. The V and J ends lost 5 bases and 1 base respectively, with 8 bases between them. Germline loops: CDR1 MNHNS, CDR2 SASEGT. The chain's CDR3 is CASSSSGNTEAFF. In nucleotides, the CDR3 is TGTGCCAGCAGTAGTTCAGGGAACACTGAAGCTTTCTTT.

This CDR3 reads CASSRGGTDTQYF. CDR3 in DNA: TGCGCCAGCAGCCGGGGGGGGACAGATACGCAGTATTTT. V and J are TRBV4-1 and TRBJ2-3, with 7 bases matching TRBD2. Germline V gene sequence: CDR1 MGHRA, CDR2 YSYEKL. With V trimmed by 4 bases and J by 3 bases, 1 base remained unmatched. The length of the CDR3 is 13 residues.

The J gene is TRBJ2-2, the V gene TRBV9, with D unresolved. V lost 4 bases, J lost 6 bases, and 13 bases lay in between. Looked up from germline, CDR1 is SGDLS and CDR2 is YYNGEE. The CDR3 contains 14 residues. CDR3 amino acids: CASSYQRMAGELFF. As DNA, the CDR3 is TGTGCCAGCAGCTACCAGAGGATGGCCGGGGAGCTGTTTTTT.

The chain links TRBV6-5 to TRBJ2-2; D is undetermined. This CDR3 comprises 11 residues. V was pared by 7 bases and J by 6 bases, with 6 bases between. CDR1 is MNHEY and CDR2 is SVGAGI in the germline V gene. CDR3 sequence: CASTRSGELFF. The CDR3 DNA is TGTGCCAGCACGAGGTCCGGGGAGCTGTTTTTT.

This clone appeared a single time. This chain joins TRBV19 and TRBJ2-3; 8 bases fit TRBD1. Germline CDR1 is LNHDA and CDR2 is SQIVND (reference sequence). J gave up 4 bases and V 3 bases, and 9 bases lay outside the gene matches. The CDR3 has 16 residues. DNA for the CDR3: TGTGCCAGTAGTATCCAAGGCAGGGGGCGCGCAGATACGCAGTATTTT. Protein product: CASSIQGRGRADTQYF.